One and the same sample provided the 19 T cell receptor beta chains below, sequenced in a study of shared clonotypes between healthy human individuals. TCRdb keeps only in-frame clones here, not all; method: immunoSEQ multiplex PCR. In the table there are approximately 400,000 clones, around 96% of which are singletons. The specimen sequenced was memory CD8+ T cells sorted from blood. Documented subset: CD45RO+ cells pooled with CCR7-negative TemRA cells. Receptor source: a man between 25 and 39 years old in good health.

CDR3 residues: CASSSGTIGTGELFF. The CDR3 DNA follows: TGTGCCAGCAGCTCCGGGACCATCGGCACCGGGGAGCTGTTTTTT. The chain recombines TRBV7-2 with TRBJ2-2; D is tentatively TRBD1 or TRBD2 (5 bases each). The CDR3 sequence is 15 residues long. The V end was cut by 4 bases, the J end by 4 bases, with 13 bases between. Germline V gene lookup returns CDR1 SGHTA and CDR2 FQGNSA.

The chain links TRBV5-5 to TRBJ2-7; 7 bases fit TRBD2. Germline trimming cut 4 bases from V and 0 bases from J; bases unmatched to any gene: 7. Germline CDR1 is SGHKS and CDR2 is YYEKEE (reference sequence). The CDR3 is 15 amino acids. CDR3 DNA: TGTGCCAGCAGCCGCGGGGGACGGATCTCCTACGAGCAGTACTTC. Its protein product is CASSRGGRISYEQYF.

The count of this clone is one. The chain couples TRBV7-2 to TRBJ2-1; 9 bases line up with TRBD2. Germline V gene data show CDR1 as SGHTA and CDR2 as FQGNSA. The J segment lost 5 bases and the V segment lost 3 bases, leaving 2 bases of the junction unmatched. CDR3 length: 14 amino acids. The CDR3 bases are TGTGCCAGCAGCTTTAGCGGGAGCCACAATGAGCAGTTCTTC. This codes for CASSFSGSHNEQFF. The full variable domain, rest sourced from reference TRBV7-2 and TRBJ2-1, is GAGVSQSPSNKVTEKGKDVELRCDPISGHTALYWYRQSLGQGLEFLIYFQGNSAPDKSGLPSDRFSAERTGGSVSTLTIQRTQQEDSAVYLCASSFSGSHNEQFFGPGTRLTVL.

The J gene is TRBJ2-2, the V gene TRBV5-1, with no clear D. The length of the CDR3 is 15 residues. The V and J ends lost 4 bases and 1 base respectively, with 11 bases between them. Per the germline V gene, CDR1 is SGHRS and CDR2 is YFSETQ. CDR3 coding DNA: TGCGCCAGCAGCACCTGGCCCCAGAACACCGGGGAGCTGTTTTTT. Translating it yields CASSTWPQNTGELFF.

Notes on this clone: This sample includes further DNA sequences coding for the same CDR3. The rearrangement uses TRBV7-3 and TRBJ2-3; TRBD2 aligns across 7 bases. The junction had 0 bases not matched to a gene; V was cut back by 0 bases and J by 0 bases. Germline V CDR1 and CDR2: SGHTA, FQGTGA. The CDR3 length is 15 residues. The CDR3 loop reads CASSLTSGSTDTQYF. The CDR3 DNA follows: TGTGCCAGCAGCTTAACTAGCGGGAGCACAGATACGCAGTATTTT.

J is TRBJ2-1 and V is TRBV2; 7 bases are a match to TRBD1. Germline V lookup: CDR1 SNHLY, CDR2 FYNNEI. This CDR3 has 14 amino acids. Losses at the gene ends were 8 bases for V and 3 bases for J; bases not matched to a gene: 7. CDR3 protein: CASRATGHYNEQFF. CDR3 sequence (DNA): TGTGCCAGCCGAGCGACAGGGCACTACAATGAGCAGTTCTTC.

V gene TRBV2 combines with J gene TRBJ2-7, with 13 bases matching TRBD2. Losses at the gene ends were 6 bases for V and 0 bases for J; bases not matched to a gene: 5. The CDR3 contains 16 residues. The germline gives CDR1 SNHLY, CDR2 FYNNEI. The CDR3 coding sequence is TGTGCCAGCAGACCCGGGACTAGCGGGGACTCCTACGAGCAGTACTTC. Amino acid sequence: CASRPGTSGDSYEQYF.

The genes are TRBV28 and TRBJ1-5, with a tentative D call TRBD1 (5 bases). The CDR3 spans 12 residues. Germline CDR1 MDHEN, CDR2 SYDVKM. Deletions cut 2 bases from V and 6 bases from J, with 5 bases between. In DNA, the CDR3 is TGTGCCAGCAGTTTAAGGGGTCAGCCCCAGCATTTT. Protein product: CASSLRGQPQHF.

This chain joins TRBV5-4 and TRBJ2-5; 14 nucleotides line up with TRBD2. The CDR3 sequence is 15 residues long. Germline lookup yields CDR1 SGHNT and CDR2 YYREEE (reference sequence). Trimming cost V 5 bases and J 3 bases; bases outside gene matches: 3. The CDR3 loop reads CASRTTSGGEETQYF. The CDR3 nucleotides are TGTGCCAGCAGGACGACTAGCGGGGGGGAAGAGACCCAGTACTTC.

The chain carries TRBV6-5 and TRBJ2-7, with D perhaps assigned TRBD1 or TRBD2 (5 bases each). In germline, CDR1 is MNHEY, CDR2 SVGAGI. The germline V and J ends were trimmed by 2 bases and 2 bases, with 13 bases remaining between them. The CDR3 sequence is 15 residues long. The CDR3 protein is CASSYGQGRTYEQYF. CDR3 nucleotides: TGTGCCAGCAGTTACGGGCAGGGACGGACCTACGAGCAGTACTTC.

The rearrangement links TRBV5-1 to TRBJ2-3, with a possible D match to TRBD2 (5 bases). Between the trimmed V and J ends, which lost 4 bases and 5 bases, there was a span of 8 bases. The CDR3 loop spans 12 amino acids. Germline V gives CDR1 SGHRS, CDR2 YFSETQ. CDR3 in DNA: TGCGCCAGCAGCCACGAGGGAGATACGCAGTATTTT. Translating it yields CASSHEGDTQYF.

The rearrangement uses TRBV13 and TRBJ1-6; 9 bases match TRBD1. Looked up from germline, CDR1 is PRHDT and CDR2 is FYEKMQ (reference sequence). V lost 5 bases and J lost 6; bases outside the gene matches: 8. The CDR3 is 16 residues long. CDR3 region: CASSQQGQGVNSPLHF. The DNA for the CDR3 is TGTGCCAGCAGCCAACAGGGACAGGGAGTTAATTCACCCCTCCACTTT.

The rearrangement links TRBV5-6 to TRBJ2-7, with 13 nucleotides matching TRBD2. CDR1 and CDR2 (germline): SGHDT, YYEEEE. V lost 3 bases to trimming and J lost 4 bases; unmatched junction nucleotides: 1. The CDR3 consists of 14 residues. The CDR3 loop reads CASSWTSGSYEQYF. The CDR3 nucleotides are TGTGCCAGCAGCTGGACTAGCGGGAGTTACGAGCAGTACTTC.

The CDR3 reads CASSSVPGLATTGELFF. CDR3 nucleotide sequence: TGTGCCAGCAGCTCCGTTCCAGGACTAGCGACCACCGGGGAGCTGTTTTTT. This sequence joins TRBV7-9 and TRBJ2-2; TRBD2 aligns across 9 bases. Per germline, CDR1 SEHNR and CDR2 FQNEAQ (reference sequence). V was pared by 4 bases and J by 4 bases, with 10 bases of the junction left unmatched. CDR3 length: 17 residues.

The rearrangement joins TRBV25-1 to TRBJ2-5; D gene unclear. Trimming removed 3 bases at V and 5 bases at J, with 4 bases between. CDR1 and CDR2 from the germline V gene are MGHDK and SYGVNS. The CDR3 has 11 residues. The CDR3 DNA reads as TGTGCCAGCAGTGAGGGGGAGACCCAGTACTTC. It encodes CASSEGETQYF. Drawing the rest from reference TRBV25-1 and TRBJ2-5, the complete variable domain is EADIYQTPRYLVIGTGKKITLECSQTMGHDKMYWYQQDPGMELHLIHYSYGVNSTEKGDLSSESTVSRIRTEHFPLTLESARPSHTSQYLCASSEGETQYFGPGTRLLVL.

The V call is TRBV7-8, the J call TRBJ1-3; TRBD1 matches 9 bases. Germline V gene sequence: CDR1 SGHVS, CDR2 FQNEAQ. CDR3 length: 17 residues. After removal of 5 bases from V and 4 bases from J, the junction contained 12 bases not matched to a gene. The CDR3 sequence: CASSPWDRAWTGNTIYF. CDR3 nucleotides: TGTGCCAGCAGCCCCTGGGACAGGGCTTGGACCGGAAACACCATATATTTT.

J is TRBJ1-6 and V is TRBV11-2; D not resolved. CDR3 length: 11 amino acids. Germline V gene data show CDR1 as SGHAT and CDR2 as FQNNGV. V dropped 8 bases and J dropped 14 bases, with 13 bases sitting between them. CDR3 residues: CASGSAGALHF. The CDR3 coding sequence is TGTGCCAGCGGTTCAGCGGGTGCCCTCCACTTT.

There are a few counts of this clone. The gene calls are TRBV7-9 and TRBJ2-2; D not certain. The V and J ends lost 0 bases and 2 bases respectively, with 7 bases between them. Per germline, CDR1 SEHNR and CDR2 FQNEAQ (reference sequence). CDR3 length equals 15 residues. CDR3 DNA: TGTGCCAGCAGCTTAGCGACGGTAAACACCGGGGAGCTGTTTTTT. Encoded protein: CASSLATVNTGELFF.

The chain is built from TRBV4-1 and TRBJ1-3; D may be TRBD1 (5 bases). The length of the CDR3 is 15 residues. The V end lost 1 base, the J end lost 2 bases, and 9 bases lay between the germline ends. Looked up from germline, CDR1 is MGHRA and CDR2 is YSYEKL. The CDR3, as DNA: TGCGCCAGCAGCCAAGCCACAGGTCCTGGAAACACCATATATTTT. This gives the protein CASSQATGPGNTIYF.